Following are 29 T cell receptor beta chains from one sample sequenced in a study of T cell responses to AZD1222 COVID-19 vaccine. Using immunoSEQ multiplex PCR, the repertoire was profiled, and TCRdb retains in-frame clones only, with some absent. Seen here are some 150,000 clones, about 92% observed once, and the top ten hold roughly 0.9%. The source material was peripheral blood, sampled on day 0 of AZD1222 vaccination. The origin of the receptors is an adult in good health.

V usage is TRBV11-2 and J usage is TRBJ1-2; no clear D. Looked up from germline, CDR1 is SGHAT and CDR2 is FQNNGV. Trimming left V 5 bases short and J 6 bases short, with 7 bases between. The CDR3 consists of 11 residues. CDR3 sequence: CASSPNDGYTF. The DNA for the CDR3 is TGTGCCAGCAGCCCAAACGATGGCTACACCTTC.

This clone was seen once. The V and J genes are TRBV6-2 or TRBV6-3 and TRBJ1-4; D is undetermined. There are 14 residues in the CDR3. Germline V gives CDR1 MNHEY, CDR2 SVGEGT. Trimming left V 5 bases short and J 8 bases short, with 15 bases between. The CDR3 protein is CASSTAALAEKLFF. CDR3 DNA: TGTGCCAGCAGTACCGCAGCCCTGGCGGAAAAACTGTTTTTT.

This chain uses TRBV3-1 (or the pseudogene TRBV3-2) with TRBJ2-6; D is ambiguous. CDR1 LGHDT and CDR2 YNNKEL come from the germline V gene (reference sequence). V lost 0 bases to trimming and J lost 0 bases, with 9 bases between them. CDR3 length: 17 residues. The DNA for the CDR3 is TGTGCCAGCAGCCAAGAAGATGGTATCTCTGGGGCCAACGTCCTGACTTTC. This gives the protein CASSQEDGISGANVLTF.

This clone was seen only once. This CDR3 is CARTDRDEQYF. CDR3 nucleotides: TGTGCCAGGACAGATCGGGACGAGCAGTACTTC. The chain uses TRBV6-8 and TRBJ2-7, with D possibly being TRBD1 (5 bases). The CDR3 is made up of 11 amino acids. Germline CDR1 is MNHGY and CDR2 is SAAAGT. Trimming pared 9 bases from V and 5 bases from J, leaving 11 bases between.

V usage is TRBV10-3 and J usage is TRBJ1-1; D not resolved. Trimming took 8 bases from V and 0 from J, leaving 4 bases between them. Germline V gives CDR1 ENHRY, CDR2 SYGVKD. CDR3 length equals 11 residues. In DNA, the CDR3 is TGTGCCATCTCGGTGAACACTGAAGCTTTCTTT. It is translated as CAISVNTEAFF.

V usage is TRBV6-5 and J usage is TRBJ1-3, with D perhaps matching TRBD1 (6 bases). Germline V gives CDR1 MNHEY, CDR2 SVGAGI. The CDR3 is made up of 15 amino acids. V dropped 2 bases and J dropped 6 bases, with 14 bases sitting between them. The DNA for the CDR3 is TGTGCCAGCAGTTACGGTGGGGCAGGGGTAAACACCATATATTTT. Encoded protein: CASSYGGAGVNTIYF.

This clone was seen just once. The CDR3 region is CASSPTWGSGSGEAFF. The CDR3, as DNA: TGTGCCAGCAGCCCAACCTGGGGGAGCGGGTCTGGTGAAGCTTTCTTT. This sequence joins TRBV7-6 and TRBJ1-1; a weak D match, TRBD1 (5 bases). CDR3 size: 16 residues. V was pared by 5 bases and J by 7 bases, with 23 bases between. Looked up from germline, CDR1 is SGHVS and CDR2 is FNYEAQ.

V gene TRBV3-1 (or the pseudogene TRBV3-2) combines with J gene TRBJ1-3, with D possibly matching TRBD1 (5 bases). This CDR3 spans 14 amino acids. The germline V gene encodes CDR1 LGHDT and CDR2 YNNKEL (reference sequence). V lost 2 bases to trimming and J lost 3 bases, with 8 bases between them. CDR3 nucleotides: TGTGCCAGCAGCCAACAGGGATTTGGAAACACCATATATTTT. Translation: CASSQQGFGNTIYF.

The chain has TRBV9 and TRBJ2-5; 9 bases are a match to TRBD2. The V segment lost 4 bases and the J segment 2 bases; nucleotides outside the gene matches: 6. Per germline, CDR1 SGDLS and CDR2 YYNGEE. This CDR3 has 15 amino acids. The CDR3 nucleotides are TGTGCCAGCAGCCTAATGGGACTAGCTCAAGAGACCCAGTACTTC. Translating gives CASSLMGLAQETQYF.

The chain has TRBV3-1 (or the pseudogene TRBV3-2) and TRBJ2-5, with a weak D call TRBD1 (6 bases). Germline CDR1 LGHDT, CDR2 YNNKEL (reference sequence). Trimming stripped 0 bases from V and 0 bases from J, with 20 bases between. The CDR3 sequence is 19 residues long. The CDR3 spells CASSQDWPRGGADQETQYF. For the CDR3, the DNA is TGTGCCAGCAGCCAAGATTGGCCACGTGGGGGCGCGGACCAAGAGACCCAGTACTTC.

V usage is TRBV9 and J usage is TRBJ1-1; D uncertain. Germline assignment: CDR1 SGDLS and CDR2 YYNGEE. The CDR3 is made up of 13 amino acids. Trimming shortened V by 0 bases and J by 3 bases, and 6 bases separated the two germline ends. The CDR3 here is CASSVGTHTEAFF. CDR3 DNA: TGTGCCAGCAGCGTAGGGACCCACACTGAAGCTTTCTTT.

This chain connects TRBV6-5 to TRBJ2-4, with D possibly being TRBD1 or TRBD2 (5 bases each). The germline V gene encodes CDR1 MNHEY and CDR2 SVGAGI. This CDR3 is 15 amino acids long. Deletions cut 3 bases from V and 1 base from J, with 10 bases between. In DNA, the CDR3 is TGTGCCAGCAGTTATGACGGGGCGGCCAAAAACATTCAGTACTTC. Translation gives CASSYDGAAKNIQYF.

CDR3 nucleotides: TGCGCCAGCAGCCAAACCTCGGGACAGGCTATGAACACTGAAGCTTTCTTT. Its translation is CASSQTSGQAMNTEAFF. The chain carries TRBV4-1 and TRBJ1-1; TRBD1 agrees at 8 bases. Unmatched junction bases numbered 8, after V lost 2 bases and J lost 0 bases. CDR3 length: 17 amino acids. Germline V CDR1 and CDR2: MGHRA, YSYEKL.

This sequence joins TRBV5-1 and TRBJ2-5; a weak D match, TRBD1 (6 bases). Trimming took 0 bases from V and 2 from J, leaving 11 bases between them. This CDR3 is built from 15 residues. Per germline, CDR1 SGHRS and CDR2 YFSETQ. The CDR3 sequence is CASSLGPTGQETQYF. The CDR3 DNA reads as TGCGCCAGCAGCTTGGGTCCGACAGGTCAAGAGACCCAGTACTTC.

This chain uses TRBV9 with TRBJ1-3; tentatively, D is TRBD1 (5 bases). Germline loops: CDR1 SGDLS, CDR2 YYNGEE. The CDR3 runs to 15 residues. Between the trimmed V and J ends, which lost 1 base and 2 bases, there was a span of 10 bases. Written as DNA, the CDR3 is TGTGCCAGCAGCGTAATGGGGGGAGCTGGAAACACCATATATTTT. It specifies CASSVMGGAGNTIYF.

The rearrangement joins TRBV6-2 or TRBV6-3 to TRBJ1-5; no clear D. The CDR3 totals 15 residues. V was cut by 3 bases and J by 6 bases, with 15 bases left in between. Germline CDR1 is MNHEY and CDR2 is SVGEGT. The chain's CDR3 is CASSYSGILGQPQHF. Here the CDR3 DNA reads TGTGCCAGCAGTTATTCCGGGATTCTCGGTCAGCCCCAGCATTTT.

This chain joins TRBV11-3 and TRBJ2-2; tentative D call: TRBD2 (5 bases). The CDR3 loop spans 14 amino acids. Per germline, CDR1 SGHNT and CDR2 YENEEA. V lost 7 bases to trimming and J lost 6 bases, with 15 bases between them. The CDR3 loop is CASTRGRASGELFF. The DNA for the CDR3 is TGTGCCAGCACTCGTGGGCGGGCATCCGGGGAGCTGTTTTTT.

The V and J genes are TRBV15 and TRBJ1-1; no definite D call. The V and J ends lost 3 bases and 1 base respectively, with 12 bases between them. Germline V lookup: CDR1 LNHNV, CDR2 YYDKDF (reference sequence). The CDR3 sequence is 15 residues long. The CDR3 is CATSSGGQQNTEAFF. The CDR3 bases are TGTGCCACCAGCAGCGGTGGGCAGCAGAACACTGAAGCTTTCTTT.

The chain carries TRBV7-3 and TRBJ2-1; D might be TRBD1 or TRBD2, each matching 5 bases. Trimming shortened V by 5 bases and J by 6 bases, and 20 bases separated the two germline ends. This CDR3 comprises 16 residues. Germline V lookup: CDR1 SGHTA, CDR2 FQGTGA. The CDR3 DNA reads TGTGCCAGCAGCCTCACCGGGACGGAGTCATTCAATGAGCAGTTCTTC. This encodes CASSLTGTESFNEQFF.

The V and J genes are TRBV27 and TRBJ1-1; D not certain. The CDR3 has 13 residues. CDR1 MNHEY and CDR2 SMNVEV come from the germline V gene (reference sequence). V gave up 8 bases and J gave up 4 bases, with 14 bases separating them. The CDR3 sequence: CASAGSDGTEAFF. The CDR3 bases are TGTGCCAGCGCTGGGAGTGACGGCACTGAAGCTTTCTTT.

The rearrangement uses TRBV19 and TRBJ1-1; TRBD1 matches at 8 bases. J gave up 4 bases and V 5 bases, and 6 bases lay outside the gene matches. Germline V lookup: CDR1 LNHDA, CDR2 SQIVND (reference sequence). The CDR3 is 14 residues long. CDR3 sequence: CASSVPGQGTEAFF. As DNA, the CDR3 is TGTGCCAGTAGTGTTCCCGGACAGGGCACTGAAGCTTTCTTT.

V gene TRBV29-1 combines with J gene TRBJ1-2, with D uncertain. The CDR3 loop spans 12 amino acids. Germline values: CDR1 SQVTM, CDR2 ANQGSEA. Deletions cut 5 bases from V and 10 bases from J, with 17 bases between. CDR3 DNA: TGCAGCGTTTCCGAGGCGGGGTTCACCTACACCTTC. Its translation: CSVSEAGFTYTF.

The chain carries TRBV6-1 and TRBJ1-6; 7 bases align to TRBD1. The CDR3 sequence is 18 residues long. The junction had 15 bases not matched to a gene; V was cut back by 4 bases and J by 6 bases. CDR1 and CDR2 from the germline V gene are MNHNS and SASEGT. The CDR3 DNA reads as TGTGCCAGCAGTGGCAGACAGGGAGCCGTAAAGCTTAATTCACCCCTCCACTTT. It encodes CASSGRQGAVKLNSPLHF.

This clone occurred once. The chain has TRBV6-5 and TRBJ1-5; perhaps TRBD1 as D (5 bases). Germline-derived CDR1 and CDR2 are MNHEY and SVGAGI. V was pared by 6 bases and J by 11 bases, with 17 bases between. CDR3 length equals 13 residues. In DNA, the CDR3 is TGTGCCAGCAGCCAGGGCCTGCACAGGTCCCAGCATTTT. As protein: CASSQGLHRSQHF.

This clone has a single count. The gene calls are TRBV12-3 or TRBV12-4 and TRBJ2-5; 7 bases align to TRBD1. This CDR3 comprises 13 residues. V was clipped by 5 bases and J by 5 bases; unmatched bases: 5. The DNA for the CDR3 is TGTGCCAGCAGTCGCGACAGGGTGGAGACCCAGTACTTC. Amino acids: CASSRDRVETQYF.

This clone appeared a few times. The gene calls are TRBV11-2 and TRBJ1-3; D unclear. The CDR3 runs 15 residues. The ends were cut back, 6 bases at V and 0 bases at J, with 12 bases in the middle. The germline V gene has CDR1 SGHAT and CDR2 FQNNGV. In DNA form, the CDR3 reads TGTGCCAGCAGAAAACCCGGGCACTCTGGAAACACCATATATTTT. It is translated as CASRKPGHSGNTIYF.

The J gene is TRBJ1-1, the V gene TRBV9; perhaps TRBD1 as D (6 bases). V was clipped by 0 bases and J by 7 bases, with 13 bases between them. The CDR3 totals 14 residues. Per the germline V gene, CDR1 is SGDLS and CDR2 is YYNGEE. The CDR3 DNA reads TGTGCCAGCAGCGTAGGGAGTGGGGGCGGTGAAGCTTTCTTT. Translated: CASSVGSGGGEAFF.

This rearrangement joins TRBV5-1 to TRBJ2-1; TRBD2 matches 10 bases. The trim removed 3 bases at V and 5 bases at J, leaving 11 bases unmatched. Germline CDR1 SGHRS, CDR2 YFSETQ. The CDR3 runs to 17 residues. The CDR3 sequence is CASSYYLAGGRDNEQFF. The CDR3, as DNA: TGCGCCAGCAGCTATTATTTAGCGGGGGGCAGGGACAATGAGCAGTTCTTC.

The CDR3 DNA is TGTGCCAGCAGTGTTCGGGGCGGGGGGCCGTACGAGCAGTACTTC. It encodes CASSVRGGGPYEQYF. This chain uses TRBV2 with TRBJ2-7; 8 bases align to TRBD2. The germline V gene encodes CDR1 SNHLY and CDR2 FYNNEI. With 4 bases clipped from V and 4 bases from J, the junction kept 9 bases outside the gene matches. The CDR3 is made up of 15 amino acids. The variable domain in full, with the rest retrieved from reference TRBV2 and TRBJ2-7, is EPEVTQTPSHQVTQMGQEVILRCVPISNHLYFYWYRQILGQKVEFLVSFYNNEISEKSEIFDDQFSVERPDGSNFTLKIRSTKLEDSAMYFCASSVRGGGPYEQYFGPGTRLTVT.